Listed below are T cell receptor beta chains from one sample, sequenced in a study of blood T cells in healthy people across ages. TCRdb called the 5' RACE reads again in MiXCR, with one record for every CDR3 protein. The data hold around 780,000 distinct CDR3 sequences, with more than 25% observed a single time. These data were also filed under a second study, of T cells of mothers and their children.

The sequenced sample consisted of blood. These TCRs come from a boy between 10 and 17 years old in good health. The CDR3 runs from the conserved cysteine through the conserved F or W. D genes are given only for firm matches. Size tells how often a clone was seen (once, few, many) or the class of an expanded clone, and some rows leave it out.

TRBJ2-7,TRBD2,NA,TRBV6-1,CASSPPREAGGYEQYF,TGTGCCAGCAGCCCACCGCGGGAAGCGGGGGGATACGAGCAGTACTTC
TRBJ2-5,NA,NA,TRBV10-3,CAISPYPQETQYF,TGTGCCATCAGTCCTTACCCCCAAGAGACCCAGTACTTC
TRBJ2-5,NA,few,TRBV15,CATSRLAGGTGETQYF,TGTGCCACCAGCAGACTGGCCGGCGGGACTGGGGAGACCCAGTACTTC
TRBJ2-7,NA,NA,TRBV30,CAWSAINRAPYEQYF,TGTGCCTGGAGTGCAATAAACAGGGCGCCCTACGAGCAGTACTTC
TRBJ2-5,NA,many,TRBV9,CASSWGAGQETQYF,TGTGCCAGCAGCTGGGGGGCTGGTCAAGAGACCCAGTACTTC
TRBJ2-5,TRBD1,NA,TRBV20-1,CSAGTVRGQETQYF,TGCAGTGCGGGGACAGTCCGAGGGCAAGAGACCCAGTACTTC
TRBJ2-1,TRBD1,NA,TRBV6-5,CASTATGSLAYNEQFF,TGTGCCAGCACCGCGACAGGGTCCTTAGCCTACAATGAGCAGTTCTTC
TRBJ2-7,TRBD2,few,TRBV2,CASSDGGTEQYF,TGTGCCAGCAGTGACGGGGGGACCGAGCAGTACTTC
TRBJ1-2,NA,few,TRBV28,CASSSGRLDNYGYTF,TGTGCCAGCAGCTCGGGTCGTCTCGACAACTATGGCTACACCTTC
TRBJ2-1,NA,NA,TRBV19,CASSPGEGANNEQFF,TGTGCCAGTAGTCCCGGGGAGGGGGCGAACAATGAGCAGTTCTTC
TRBJ2-5,TRBD2,many,TRBV5-1,CASSELAGQETQYF,TGCGCCAGCAGCGAACTAGCGGGGCAAGAGACCCAGTACTTC
TRBJ1-1,TRBD1,few,TRBV7-2,CASSSTQGVTEAFF,TGTGCCAGCAGCTCAACTCAGGGGGTCACTGAAGCTTTCTTT
TRBJ2-5,NA,few,TRBV28,CASSPPRQGLWETQYF,TGTGCCAGCAGCCCCCCCCGGCAGGGTCTTTGGGAGACCCAGTACTTC
TRBJ1-3,NA,few,TRBV10-3,CAIGAGSLSGNTIYF,TGTGCCATCGGGGCGGGATCCCTCTCTGGAAACACCATATATTTT
TRBJ2-5,NA,NA,TRBV15,CATRRSYQETQYF,TGTGCCACCAGAAGGTCTTACCAAGAGACCCAGTACTTC
TRBJ1-4,NA,few,TRBV15,CATSEANEKLFF,TGTGCCACCAGCGAGGCTAATGAAAAACTGTTTTTT
TRBJ1-2,NA,NA,TRBV9,CASSVNRDRSLNYGYTF,TGTGCCAGCAGCGTGAACAGGGACCGAAGTCTGAACTATGGCTACACCTTC
TRBJ1-3,TRBD1,NA,TRBV20-1,CSAKYSGQVFGNTIYF,TGCAGTGCTAAGTATTCGGGACAGGTCTTTGGAAACACCATATATTTT
TRBJ2-7,NA,NA,TRBV6-5,CASSYVGPDEQYF,TGTGCCAGCAGTTACGTGGGACCAGACGAGCAGTACTTC
TRBJ1-2,NA,few,TRBV29-1,CSVPPSEGIWYTF,TGCAGCGTTCCCCCTTCGGAGGGGATTTGGTACACCTTC
TRBJ2-1,TRBD1,few,TRBV9,CASSGQGEDEQFF,TGTGCCAGCAGCGGACAGGGGGAGGATGAGCAGTTCTTC
TRBJ2-7,NA,few,TRBV6-4,CASSDSPTATCSYEQYF,TGTGCCAGCAGTGACTCACCGACAGCGACATGCTCCTACGAGCAGTACTTC
TRBJ2-2,NA,NA,TRBV28,CASSLRLVTGELFF,TGTGCCAGCAGTTTAAGACTAGTTACCGGGGAGCTGTTTTTT
TRBJ1-4,TRBD1,few,TRBV6-6,CASSRQGELFF,TGTGCCAGCAGTCGGCAGGGGGAACTGTTTTTT
TRBJ2-7,NA,NA,TRBV2,CASSEAGSSSYEQYF,TGTGCCAGCAGTGAAGCGGGGTCTAGCTCCTACGAGCAGTACTTC
TRBJ2-5,NA,NA,TRBV20-1,CSASISGAGGEAQYF,TGCAGTGCTAGTATAAGCGGGGCAGGGGGCGAGGCCCAGTACTTC
TRBJ2-5,NA,few,TRBV5-1,CASSFGTQQETQYF,TGCGCCAGCAGCTTCGGGACTCAGCAAGAGACCCAGTACTTC
TRBJ1-6,NA,few,TRBV10-3,CAIGDITNSPLHF,TGTGCCATCGGGGACATCACGAATTCACCCCTCCACTTT
TRBJ2-1,NA,once,TRBV30,CAWRGSGSYDEQFF,TGTGCCTGGAGGGGTAGCGGCTCCTACGATGAGCAGTTCTTC
TRBJ2-1,TRBD1,few,TRBV15,CATSRLRPGQGGWSYNEQFF,TGTGCCACCAGCAGACTTCGTCCGGGACAGGGGGGGTGGTCCTACAATGAGCAGTTCTTC
TRBJ2-5,TRBD2,few,TRBV7-9,CASNPRRGAAETQYF,TGTGCCAGCAACCCGAGGCGGGGGGCGGCAGAGACCCAGTACTTC
TRBJ2-3,NA,few,TRBV3-1,CAGSPGTVDTQYF,TGTGCCGGCAGCCCAGGGACGGTGGATACGCAGTATTTT
TRBJ2-2,TRBD2,NA,TRBV7-3,CASSLRGLATNTGELFF,TGTGCCAGCAGCTTAAGGGGACTAGCGACGAACACCGGGGAGCTGTTTTTT
TRBJ2-3,TRBD1,few,TRBV12-5,CASARDRETDTQYF,TGTGCTAGTGCCCGGGACAGGGAAACAGATACGCAGTATTTT
TRBJ2-1,TRBD1,NA,TRBV7-8,CASSLGPTGNRNEQFF,TGTGCCAGCAGCTTAGGTCCGACAGGGAATAGGAATGAGCAGTTCTTC
TRBJ2-4,NA,few,TRBV29-1,CSVVGLVAKNIQYF,TGCAGCGTTGTTGGGCTTGTAGCCAAAAACATTCAGTACTTC
TRBJ2-1,NA,few,TRBV6-2/TRBV6-3,CASRASSSYNEQFF,TGTGCCAGCAGGGCTTCGAGCTCCTACAATGAGCAGTTCTTC
TRBJ1-1,NA,NA,TRBV24-1,CATSEDSVAEAFF,TGTGCCACCAGTGAAGACTCTGTCGCTGAAGCTTTCTTT
TRBJ2-7,TRBD1,few,TRBV27,CATRTGELRYEQYF,TGTGCCACCCGCACAGGGGAACTTCGCTACGAGCAGTACTTC
TRBJ2-5,TRBD2,NA,TRBV20-1,CSASGTSGGTTETQYF,TGCAGTGCTAGCGGGACTAGCGGGGGCACAACCGAGACCCAGTACTTC
TRBJ1-1,TRBD1,few,TRBV7-3,CAGSRGTENTEALF,TGTGCCGGCAGCCGAGGGACAGAGAACACTGAAGCCCTCTTT
TRBJ2-1,NA,few,TRBV3-1,CARKTSGPLHNEQFF,TGTGCCAGGAAGACGAGCGGACCCTTACACAATGAGCAGTTCTTC
TRBJ1-5,TRBD1,few,TRBV28,CASSKGTGYFSNQPQHF,TGTGCCAGCAGTAAGGGGACAGGGTATTTTAGCAATCAGCCCCAGCATTTT
TRBJ2-7,NA,NA,TRBV20-1,CSASLPGRISSYEQYF,TGCAGTGCTTCTTTGCCGGGACGGATTTCCTCCTACGAGCAGTACTTC
TRBJ1-1,NA,NA,TRBV16,CASSQSPVNTEAFF,TGTGCCAGCAGCCAATCTCCCGTGAACACTGAAGCTTTCTTT
TRBJ2-7,TRBD1,NA,TRBV11-2,CASTRTGLSEQYF,TGTGCCAGCACCAGGACAGGGTTGTCGGAGCAGTACTTC
TRBJ2-1,NA,NA,TRBV7-9,CASRARGGRVGNEQFF,TGTGCCAGCAGGGCGAGGGGGGGGAGGGTCGGCAATGAGCAGTTCTTC
TRBJ2-7,NA,NA,TRBV5-1,CASSPLNRDHEQYF,TGCGCCAGCAGCCCTTTAAACAGGGATCACGAGCAGTACTTC
TRBJ1-2,TRBD1,few,TRBV6-1,CASVGTGGSYGYTF,TGTGCCAGCGTAGGGACAGGAGGATCATATGGCTACACCTTC
TRBJ2-1,NA,NA,TRBV10-2,CASSENTGDEQFF,TGCGCCAGCAGTGAGAACACCGGCGATGAGCAGTTCTTC
TRBJ1-2,TRBD1,NA,TRBV7-9,CASSETGFGGYTF,TGTGCCAGCAGCGAGACAGGGTTTGGCGGCTACACCTTC
TRBJ1-6,NA,NA,TRBV28,CASRKQAYNSPLHF,TGTGCCAGCAGAAAACAGGCTTATAATTCACCCCTCCACTTT
TRBJ1-2,NA,NA,TRBV7-9,CASSLARVNRQVFNYGYTF,TGTGCCAGCAGCTTAGCGCGAGTCAACCGACAGGTTTTTAACTATGGCTACACCTTC
TRBJ2-5,NA,NA,TRBV7-2,CASSLAGHQETQYF,TGTGCCAGCAGCTTAGCAGGACACCAAGAGACCCAGTACTTC
TRBJ1-5,NA,few,TRBV20-1,CSARGLRGDSNQPQHF,TGCAGTGCTAGAGGGTTACGGGGGGACAGCAATCAGCCCCAGCATTTT